This T cell receptor beta chain was documented in a study of blood T cell repertoires in COVID-19. Study at large: The cDNA or gDNA used as material had been derived from T cells, B-cell-depleted T cells, or PBMCs.

Profiled with immunoSEQ multiplex PCR; TCRdb holds only in-frame clones, not every one. The sample holds 95,000 to 150,000 clones, roughly four fifths seen once. Germline CDR1 and CDR2: LGHDT and YNNKEL (reference sequence). Trimming stripped 4 bases from V and 4 bases from J, with 16 bases between. The length of the CDR3 is 15 residues. This receptor was obtained from a woman in her 70s with acute or convalescent COVID-19. The chain links TRBV3-1 (or the pseudogene TRBV3-2) to TRBJ1-1, with D possibly being TRBD1 (6 bases). The sample was peripheral blood. CDR3 loop: CASSRREVGGTEAFF. The CDR3 region has the DNA TGTGCCAGCAGCCGACGAGAGGTAGGGGGCACTGAAGCTTTCTTT.